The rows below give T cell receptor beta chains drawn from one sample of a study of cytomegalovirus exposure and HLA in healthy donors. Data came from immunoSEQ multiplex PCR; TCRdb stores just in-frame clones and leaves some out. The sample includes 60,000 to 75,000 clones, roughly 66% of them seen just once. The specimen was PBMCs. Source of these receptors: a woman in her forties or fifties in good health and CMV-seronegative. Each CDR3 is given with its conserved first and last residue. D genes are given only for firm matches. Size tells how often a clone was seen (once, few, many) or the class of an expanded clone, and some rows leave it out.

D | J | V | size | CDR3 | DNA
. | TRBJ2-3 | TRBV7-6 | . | CASSLASGLITDTQYF | TGTGCCAGCAGCTTAGCGTCGGGACTCATAACAGATACGCAGTATTTT
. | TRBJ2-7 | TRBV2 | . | CASSEANRSYEQYF | TGTGCCAGCAGTGAAGCCAACAGATCCTACGAGCAGTACTTC
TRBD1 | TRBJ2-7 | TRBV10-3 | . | CAISLFPGQGYEQYF | TGTGCCATCAGCCTATTCCCGGGACAGGGCTACGAGCAGTACTTC
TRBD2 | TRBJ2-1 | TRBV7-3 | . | CASSRRGGMHEQFF | TGTGCCAGCAGCCGCCGGGGAGGGATGCATGAGCAGTTCTTC
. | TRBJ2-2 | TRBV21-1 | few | CASSQGPGKRTGGELFF | TGTGCCAGCAGCCAGGGGCCCGGGAAAAGGACCGGCGGGGAGCTGTTTTTT
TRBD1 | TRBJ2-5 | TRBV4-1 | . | CASSLGPGQGRETQYF | TGCGCCAGCAGCCTCGGCCCGGGACAGGGGCGGGAGACCCAGTACTTC
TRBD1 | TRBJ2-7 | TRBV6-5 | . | CASSPHTGGYEQYF | TGTGCCAGCAGTCCCCATACAGGGGGCTACGAGCAGTACTTC
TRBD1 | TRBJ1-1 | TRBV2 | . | CASSAGTGIEAFF | TGTGCCAGCAGTGCCGGGACAGGGATTGAAGCTTTCTTT
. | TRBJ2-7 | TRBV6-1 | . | CASSTSPGSYEQYF | TGTGCCAGCAGCACCTCTCCAGGGTCCTACGAGCAGTACTTC
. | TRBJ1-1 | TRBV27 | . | CASTPHLGGRAFF | TGTGCCAGCACCCCTCACCTGGGGGGGAGAGCTTTCTTT
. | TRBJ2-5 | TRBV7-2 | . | CASSSTWPETQYF | TGTGCCAGCAGCTCGACTTGGCCAGAGACCCAGTACTTC
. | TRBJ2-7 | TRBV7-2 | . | CASSLWGRSSYEQYF | TGTGCCAGCAGCTTATGGGGGAGGAGCTCCTACGAGCAGTACTTC
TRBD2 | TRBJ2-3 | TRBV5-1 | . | CASSPRGSGSYTDTQYF | TGCGCCAGCAGCCCCCGGGGTAGCGGGAGCTATACAGATACGCAGTATTTT
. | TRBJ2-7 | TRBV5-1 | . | CASSPDGPGLSYEQYF | TGCGCCAGCAGCCCAGATGGGCCAGGGCTTTCCTACGAGCAGTACTTC
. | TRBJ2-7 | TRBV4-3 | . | CASSQEIYARYEQYF | TGCGCCAGCAGCCAAGAGATTTACGCGCGATACGAGCAGTACTTC
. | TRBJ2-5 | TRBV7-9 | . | CASTLVASETQYF | TGTGCCAGCACCCTTGTGGCAAGTGAGACCCAGTACTTC
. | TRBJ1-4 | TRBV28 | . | CASSFPGHNEKLFF | TGTGCCAGCAGTTTTCCGGGACATAATGAAAAACTGTTTTTT
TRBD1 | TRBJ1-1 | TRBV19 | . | CASTATGIRAEAFF | TGTGCCAGTACCGCGACAGGGATAAGGGCTGAAGCTTTCTTT
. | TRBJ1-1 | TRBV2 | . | CASTRVGTEAFF | TGTGCCAGCACCCGGGTCGGCACTGAAGCTTTCTTT
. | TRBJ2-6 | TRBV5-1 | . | CASSFTGTGANVLTF | TGCGCCAGCAGCTTTACAGGGACTGGGGCCAACGTCCTGACTTTC
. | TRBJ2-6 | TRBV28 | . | CASSVSSGANVLTF | TGTGCCAGCAGTGTCAGTTCTGGGGCCAACGTCCTGACTTTC
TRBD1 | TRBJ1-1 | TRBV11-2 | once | CASSRDRATEAFF | TGTGCCAGCAGCCGGGACAGGGCCACTGAAGCTTTCTTT
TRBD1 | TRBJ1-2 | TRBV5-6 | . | CASSLGQGIYGYTF | TGTGCCAGCAGCTTGGGACAGGGGATCTATGGCTACACCTTC
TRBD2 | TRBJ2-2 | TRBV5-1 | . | CASSPEGTNGSHTGELFF | TGCGCCAGCAGCCCGGAGGGGACTAACGGGAGTCACACCGGGGAGCTGTTTTTT
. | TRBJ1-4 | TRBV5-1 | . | CASSPPTGQSGEKLFF | TGCGCCAGCAGCCCTCCAACGGGACAATCGGGCGAAAAACTGTTTTTT
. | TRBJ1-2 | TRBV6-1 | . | CASTWREGVYGYTF | TGTGCCAGCACTTGGCGTGAGGGGGTCTATGGCTACACCTTC
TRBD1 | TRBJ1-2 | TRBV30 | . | CAWSASDRGRGYTF | TGTGCCTGGAGTGCTTCGGACAGGGGTCGGGGCTACACCTTC
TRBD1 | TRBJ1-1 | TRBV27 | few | CASSLGRGAEAFF | TGTGCCAGCAGTTTGGGCAGGGGGGCTGAAGCTTTCTTT
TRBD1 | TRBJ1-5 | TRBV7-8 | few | CASRPTGGNDQPQHF | TGTGCCAGCAGACCGACAGGGGGCAACGATCAGCCCCAGCATTTT
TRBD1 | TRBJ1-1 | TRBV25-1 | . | CASSDPRGSIGKAFF | TGTGCCAGCAGTGACCCCAGGGGGAGTATAGGAAAGGCTTTCTTT
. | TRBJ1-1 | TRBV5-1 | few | CASSLQANTEAFF | TGCGCCAGCAGCTTGCAGGCAAACACTGAAGCTTTCTTT
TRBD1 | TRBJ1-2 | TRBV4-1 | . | CASSPVGRGRIGYTF | TGCGCCAGCAGCCCAGTTGGCAGGGGGCGGATTGGCTACACCTTC
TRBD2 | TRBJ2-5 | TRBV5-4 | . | CASSDIWAGGETQYF | TGTGCCAGCAGCGACATATGGGCGGGAGGCGAGACCCAGTACTTC
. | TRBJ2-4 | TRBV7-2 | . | CASSLGSADNILQYF | TGTGCCAGCAGCTTAGGCTCGGCGGACAACATCCTTCAGTACTTC
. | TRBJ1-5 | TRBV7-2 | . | CASSWQGDQPQHF | TGTGCCAGCAGCTGGCAGGGTGATCAGCCCCAGCATTTT
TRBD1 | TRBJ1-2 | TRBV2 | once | CASSIQGASYGYTF | TGTGCCAGCAGCATCCAGGGGGCCAGCTATGGCTACACCTTC